Reported below is one TCR beta chain. Antigen specificity is unknown. CDR1 is LNHNV and CDR2 is YYDKDF in the germline V gene (reference sequence). The CDR3 loop spans 23 amino acids. V lost 5 bases, J lost 0 bases, and 20 bases stayed unmatched. Clones were sequenced by immunoSEQ multiplex PCR, and TCRdb holds only the in-frame ones, with some missing. This table holds around 310,000 clones, roughly 79% found once. This specimen comes from a study of cytotoxic CD8 clonotypes in ibrutinib-treated CLL. Turning to the study itself: Responses: about 25 partial, 2 complete; after median around 64 months, about 15 stayed remitted, 12 progressed. Among the samples, the mean was about 250,000 productive templates and some 94,000 productive rearrangements. General observations from the study: T-cell clonality at baseline went above that of age-matched healthy donors and rose and fell with circulating CD8+ T-cell counts.

This specimen consisted of PBMCs, obtained before ibrutinib treatment. This clonotype originated in a human donor with chronic lymphocytic leukemia. The chain carries TRBV15 and TRBJ2-2; 14 bases agree with TRBD2. The CDR3 bases are TGTGCCACCAGCTCACCGGGACTAGCGGGAGTTTCCCTGATCCACGCGAACACCGGGGAGCTGTTTTTT. It translates to CATSSPGLAGVSLIHANTGELFF.